The rows below give T cell receptor beta chains drawn from one sample of a study of T cell responses to AZD1222 COVID-19 vaccine. The protocol was immunoSEQ multiplex PCR, while the TCRdb copy is restricted to in-frame clones and leaves out a portion. Of 54,000 or so clones listed, roughly nine tenths are singletons. Sequencing was performed on peripheral blood, taken on day 0 of AZD1222 vaccination. Receptors were obtained from an adult in good health. Each CDR3 is given with its conserved first and last residue. D genes are given only for firm matches. Clone size is stated in some rows and not others, as once, few, many or a class when expanded.

d_call,j_call,clone_size,v_call,cdr3_nt,cdr3_aa
TRBD2,TRBJ2-1,NA,TRBV18,TGTGCCAGCTCACCGGGACTAGCGGGAGGCTCCGGGGAGCAGTTCTTC,CASSPGLAGGSGEQFF
TRBD1,TRBJ2-5,NA,TRBV3-1/TRBV3-2,TGTGCCAGCAGCAGTGACAGGGTGATAGAGACCCAGTACTTC,CASSSDRVIETQYF
NA,TRBJ1-5,NA,TRBV12-3/TRBV12-4,TGTGCCAGCAGCTTCCAGGGTAATCAGCCCCAGCATTTT,CASSFQGNQPQHF
NA,TRBJ1-2,NA,TRBV30,TGTGCCTGGATACCAGAGGACTCACGCCTCGACTATGGCTACACCTTC,CAWIPEDSRLDYGYTF
NA,TRBJ2-7,NA,TRBV7-2,TGTGCCAGCAGCTTATCGTTATACGAGCAGTACTTC,CASSLSLYEQYF
NA,TRBJ1-1,NA,TRBV14,TGTGCCAGCAGCCCGGCGTTAGGCCGGAAGAACACTGAAGCTTTCTTT,CASSPALGRKNTEAFF
NA,TRBJ2-2,few,TRBV7-3,TGTGCCAGCAGCTTAGGGACCAACACCGGGGAGCTGTTTTTT,CASSLGTNTGELFF
TRBD1,TRBJ1-2,NA,TRBV5-1,TGCGCCAGCAGCTTGGCTGTCGGGACAGGGAGAGGCTACACCTTC,CASSLAVGTGRGYTF
TRBD1,TRBJ2-7,few,TRBV6-6,TGTGCCAGCCTTGACAGGGACAAAAACTACGAGCAGTACTTC,CASLDRDKNYEQYF
NA,TRBJ2-5,NA,TRBV5-1,TGCGCCAGCAGCTCGGGTGGGCAAGAGACCCAGTACTTC,CASSSGGQETQYF
TRBD1,TRBJ1-2,NA,TRBV3-1/TRBV3-2,TGTGCCAGCAGCCGACAGGGGCCCTATGGCTACACCTTC,CASSRQGPYGYTF
NA,TRBJ2-5,NA,TRBV5-8,TGTGCCAGCAGCAGACAGTCAGGAGAGACCCAGTACTTC,CASSRQSGETQYF
NA,TRBJ1-5,NA,TRBV7-7,TGTGCTAGCAGTTCAGGGTTTGTTAGCAATCAGCCCCAGCATTTT,CASSSGFVSNQPQHF
NA,TRBJ2-2,NA,TRBV19,TGTGCCAGTAGTTACCTGGACGGGGAGCTGTTTTTT,CASSYLDGELFF
NA,TRBJ2-4,NA,TRBV28,TGTGCCAGCAGTTTGAGTTTAGGGGATGGGGTATCCAAAAACATTCAGTACTTC,CASSLSLGDGVSKNIQYF
NA,TRBJ1-5,NA,TRBV6-1,TGTGCCAGCAGTGAAGCGAATCTCAGTAATCAGCCCCAGCATTTT,CASSEANLSNQPQHF
TRBD2,TRBJ2-7,NA,TRBV11-1,TGTGCCAGCAGCTCCCAGGGATTAGCGGGACGGAGCGAGCAGTACTTC,CASSSQGLAGRSEQYF
NA,TRBJ1-1,NA,TRBV30,TGTGCCTGGAGTAAGTGGGCAGGGGAACCTGAAGCTTTCTTT,CAWSKWAGEPEAFF
NA,TRBJ1-1,NA,TRBV29-1,TGCAGCGTTGGGTCAGGGACGGCGACTGAAGCTTTCTTT,CSVGSGTATEAFF